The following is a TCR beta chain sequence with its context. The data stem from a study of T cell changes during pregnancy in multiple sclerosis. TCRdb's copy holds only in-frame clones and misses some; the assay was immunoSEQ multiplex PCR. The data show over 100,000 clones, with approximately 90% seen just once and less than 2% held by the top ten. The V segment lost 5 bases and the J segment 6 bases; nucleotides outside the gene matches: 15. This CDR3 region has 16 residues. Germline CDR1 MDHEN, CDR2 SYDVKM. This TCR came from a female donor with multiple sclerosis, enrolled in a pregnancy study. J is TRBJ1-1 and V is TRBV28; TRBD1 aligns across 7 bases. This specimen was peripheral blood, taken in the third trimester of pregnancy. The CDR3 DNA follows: TGTGCCAGCAGTCCAGCGGGCCAGGGGGGCAGATCTGAAGCTTTCTTT. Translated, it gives CASSPAGQGGRSEAFF.